The 12 T cell receptor beta chains reported below all come from one sample, sequenced in a study of post-analysis software for immune sequencing data. Points from the study as a whole: There were five or six TRBV segments more frequent in patients than controls, and TRBV5-6, TRBV5-1 and TRBV20-1 were among them.

Carried by the TCR beta cDNA libraries were unique molecular identifiers. A single record per CDR3 protein comes from TCRdb applying MiXCR to the PCR reads. The table records roughly 870,000 distinct CDR3 sequences, 53% of them present only once. For these TCRs, the target antigens are not known. Sequencing was done on a sample of blood. The receptors originated from a girl between 5 and 17 years old with multiple sclerosis.

Comment on this clonotype: Being one base from a much bigger clone, this may be a read error. This chain joins TRBV12-3 or TRBV12-4 and TRBJ2-7, with D hard to call. Trimming removed 3 bases at V and 2 bases at J, with 8 bases between. This CDR3 comprises 13 residues. The CDR3 loop reads CASSLSSTYEQYF. As DNA, the CDR3 is TGTGCCAGCAGTTTGAGCAGTACCTACGAGCAGTACTTC.

This clonotype turned up a few times. The chain employs TRBV5-1 and TRBJ1-4; 7 bases are a match to TRBD1. V lost 1 base to trimming and J lost 8 bases; unmatched junction nucleotides: 5. In germline, CDR1 is SGHRS, CDR2 YFSETQ. This CDR3 is 14 amino acids long. For the CDR3, the DNA is TGCGCCAGCAGCTTGTGGGACAGTGACGAAAAACTGTTTTTT. This gives the protein CASSLWDSDEKLFF.

This clonotype was seen a few times. J is TRBJ2-1 and V is TRBV20-1; 12 nucleotides line up with TRBD2. The CDR3 covers 16 residues. V was pared by 0 bases and J by 4 bases, with 4 bases of the junction left unmatched. The germline gives CDR1 DFQATT, CDR2 SNEGSKA (reference sequence). CDR3 amino acids: CSAREASGGDYNEQFF. CDR3 bases: TGCAGTGCTAGAGAGGCTAGCGGGGGGGATTACAATGAGCAGTTCTTC.

The chain couples TRBV20-1 to TRBJ2-7, with TRBD1 matching over 7 bases. From germline, CDR1 is DFQATT and CDR2 SNEGSKA (reference sequence). Trimming cost V 8 bases and J 9 bases; bases outside gene matches: 10. This CDR3 region has 11 residues. The CDR3 DNA reads as TGCAGTACCTCTACAGGGGTCGGGCAGTACTTC. This gives the protein CSTSTGVGQYF.

This clonotype is a singleton in its sample. The rearrangement links TRBV20-1 to TRBJ2-5; 12 bases line up with TRBD2. The V gene end was trimmed by 1 base and the J gene end by 8 bases; junction bases not matched to a gene: 14. Per germline, CDR1 DFQATT and CDR2 SNEGSKA (reference sequence). CDR3 length: 17 amino acids. The CDR3 nucleotides are TGCAGTGCTAGAGTTCTGAGGACTAGCGGGGCCCGCCCAACCCAGTACTTC. It yields the protein CSARVLRTSGARPTQYF.

The J gene is TRBJ1-2, the V gene TRBV29-1; a possible D gene is TRBD1 (5 bases). There are 10 residues in the CDR3. Germline V lookup: CDR1 SQVTM, CDR2 ANQGSEA. Trimming stripped 6 bases from V and 7 bases from J, with 9 bases between. CDR3: CSVEGFGYTF. The DNA of the CDR3 is TGCAGCGTGGAGGGGTTTGGCTACACCTTC.

In its sample, this clonotype was seen a few times. This chain joins TRBV20-1 and TRBJ2-7, with 7 nucleotides matching TRBD2. CDR3 length: 13 amino acids. CDR1 DFQATT and CDR2 SNEGSKA come from the germline V gene (reference sequence). V lost 3 bases, J lost 2 bases, and 4 bases stayed unmatched. The CDR3 protein is CSASRGSPYEQYF. CDR3 nucleotides: TGCAGTGCTAGTCGCGGGAGTCCCTACGAGCAGTACTTC.

This clonotype was seen many times. The chain recombines TRBV6-4 with TRBJ2-1; 7 nucleotides agree with TRBD1. CDR3 length: 13 residues. J was trimmed by 5 bases and V by 2 bases; bases with no gene match: 0. The V gene's germline CDR1 is MRHNA and CDR2 SNTAGT. The CDR3 is CASSDRGHNEQFF. In DNA form, the CDR3 reads TGTGCCAGCAGTGACAGGGGGCACAATGAGCAGTTCTTC.

This chain links TRBV6-6 with TRBJ1-2, with D possibly being TRBD1 (6 bases). The germline V and J ends were trimmed by 5 bases and 5 bases, with 15 bases remaining between them. The CDR3 runs 14 residues. Germline V lookup: CDR1 MNHNY, CDR2 SVGAGI (reference sequence). Here the CDR3 DNA reads TGTGCCAGCAGTAAGGGGGGAAGTGCTTATGGCTACACCTTC. Its translation: CASSKGGSAYGYTF.

To note about this clonotype: The junction shows a germline mismatch at one end, possibly a read error. The chain has TRBV12-3 or TRBV12-4 and TRBJ2-3; D possibly corresponds to TRBD2 (5 bases). The CDR3 consists of 17 residues. In DNA, the CDR3 is TGTGCCGGCAGTTTAGGCGTCTGGGAGTCTCCCACAGATACGCAGTATTTT. Its translation is CAGSLGVWESPTDTQYF.

The V call is TRBV5-1, the J call TRBJ2-5, with D unresolved. Between the trimmed V and J ends, which lost 0 bases and 1 base, there was a span of 10 bases. The CDR3 extends over 15 amino acids. Germline V gene lookup returns CDR1 SGHRS and CDR2 YFSETQ. CDR3 residues: CASSLGPQTQETQYF. In nucleotides, the CDR3 is TGCGCCAGCAGCTTGGGCCCCCAAACCCAAGAGACCCAGTACTTC.

This clonotype was counted only a few times. The gene calls are TRBV10-3 and TRBJ2-2; D possibly corresponds to TRBD1 (6 bases). Per the germline V gene, CDR1 is ENHRY and CDR2 is SYGVKD. V lost 4 bases and J 4 bases, leaving 10 bases between the germline ends. The CDR3 covers 14 residues. The CDR3 loop reads CAISGTGSTGELFF. The CDR3 DNA reads TGTGCCATCAGTGGAACAGGGAGCACCGGGGAGCTGTTTTTT.